These T cell receptor beta chains were read from a single sample in a study of human T cells and chemical hapten exposure. TCRdb independently ran MiXCR on the RACE reads; one entry per CDR3 protein. Of about 74,000 distinct CDR3 sequences in the sample, around a third were seen once. Sample: whole blood, taken in connection with sensitization to the hapten diphenylcyclopropenone (DPC). These receptors originate from a man between 35 and 55 years old with alopecia areata. Some clones in this sample may be carry-over from other donors' samples. Each CDR3 is given with its conserved first and last residue. D genes are given only for firm matches. The listing skips clone size in some rows; elsewhere it reads once, few, many or a size class.

TRBV5-1	.	TRBJ1-1	.	CASSLEANTEAFF	TGCGCCAGCAGCTTGGAGGCTAACACTGAAGCTTTCTTT
TRBV10-3	TRBD1	TRBJ1-5	.	CAISGTDSNQPQHF	TGTGCCATCAGCGGGACAGATAGCAATCAGCCCCAGCATTTT
TRBV7-3	.	TRBJ2-1	few	CASSLDGAMGEIEQFF	TGTGCCAGCAGCTTAGATGGGGCCATGGGTGAGATAGAGCAGTTCTTC
TRBV4-2	.	TRBJ1-5	few	CASSQDLVSLQPQHF	TGTGCCAGCAGCCAAGATCTTGTCAGTCTTCAGCCCCAGCATTTT
TRBV20-1	TRBD1	TRBJ2-1	.	CSARTGEHNEQFF	TGCAGTGCCAGGACAGGGGAGCACAATGAGCAGTTCTTC
TRBV12-3/TRBV12-4	.	TRBJ1-1	.	CASSTRRTASTEAFF	TGTGCCAGCAGTACAAGACGAACTGCGAGCACTGAAGCTTTCTTT
TRBV7-9	TRBD1	TRBJ2-1	.	CASSYRDRGTNEQFF	TGTGCCAGCAGCTACCGGGACAGGGGCACCAATGAGCAGTTCTTC
TRBV25-1	.	TRBJ2-1	few	CASSEYTDYNEQFF	TGTGCCAGCAGTGAATATACAGACTACAATGAGCAGTTCTTC
TRBV28	.	TRBJ1-3	few	CASSLSYAPGDTIYF	TGTGCCAGCAGTTTATCATACGCCCCCGGAGACACCATATATTTT
TRBV7-2	.	TRBJ2-1	.	CASSLEAIYNEQFF	TGTGCCAGCAGCTTAGAAGCGATTTACAATGAGCAGTTCTTC
TRBV2	.	TRBJ2-1	.	CASSKDTGYSINEQFF	TGTGCCAGCAGTAAAGACACCGGGTACAGTATCAATGAGCAGTTCTTC
TRBV6-6	.	TRBJ2-7	.	CASSRSGSYEQYF	TGTGCCAGCAGTCGAAGTGGATCCTACGAGCAGTACTTC
TRBV6-1	.	TRBJ2-7	.	CASSESWGTRDEQYF	TGTGCCAGCAGTGAGTCTTGGGGAACACGGGACGAGCAGTACTTC
TRBV28	TRBD1	TRBJ2-1	.	CASTPGRDSYNEQFF	TGTGCCAGCACTCCGGGCAGGGACAGTTACAATGAGCAGTTCTTC
TRBV27	.	TRBJ1-5	.	CASSQRGGNQPQHF	TGTGCCAGCAGTCAGAGGGGAGGCAATCAGCCCCAGCATTTT
TRBV28	TRBD1	TRBJ2-2	.	CASSFRTGPEELFF	TGTGCCAGCAGTTTTCGGACAGGCCCCGAGGAGCTGTTTTTT
TRBV7-6	.	TRBJ2-7	.	CASSPGDGAYEQYF	TGTGCCAGCAGCCCTGGGGACGGAGCCTACGAGCAGTACTTC
TRBV10-3	TRBD2	TRBJ2-1	.	CAISEMTSGSLVGNEQFF	TGTGCCATCAGTGAGATGACTAGCGGGAGCCTGGTTGGCAATGAGCAGTTCTTC
TRBV12-3/TRBV12-4	.	TRBJ2-3	.	CASRRSSTDTQYF	TGTGCCAGCAGACGCTCTAGCACAGATACGCAGTATTTT
TRBV7-3	.	TRBJ2-3	.	CASSFSSRADTQYF	TGTGCCAGCAGCTTTTCTAGTAGAGCAGATACGCAGTATTTT
TRBV12-3/TRBV12-4	TRBD2	TRBJ2-2	few	CASSHRLAGRAAGELFF	TGTGCCAGCAGTCACAGACTAGCCGGGAGAGCGGCCGGGGAGCTGTTTTTT
TRBV5-1	.	TRBJ1-1	.	CASRLGQPNSEAFF	TGCGCCAGCAGATTGGGGCAACCGAACTCTGAAGCTTTCTTT
TRBV15	.	TRBJ2-7	.	CATSSWDEAYEQYF	TGTGCCACCAGCAGCTGGGACGAGGCCTACGAGCAGTACTTC
TRBV6-5	.	TRBJ2-7	.	CASSSSQGYEQYF	TGTGCCAGCAGTTCGTCGCAGGGCTACGAGCAGTACTTC